This T cell receptor beta chain is from a study of breast tumors, draining lymph nodes, adjacent tissues. General observations from the study: Tumor TCR diversity was below lymph nodes but above nontumor tissue. Most tumor T cells seemingly derive from lymph node, then expand in tumor. Luminal-like breast cancer showed significantly higher tumor–nontumor repertoire similarity than basal-like. That most tumor T cells come from lymph nodes remained unproven.

MiXCR, run by TCRdb on the multiplex PCR reads, gives a single entry per CDR3 protein. This table holds about 200,000 distinct CDR3 sequences, roughly 31% found once. Samples came from axillary lymph nodes draining the breast cancer. This clonotype was seen repeatedly, ten times or more. Antigen specificity is unknown. The TCR sequence derives from a female donor with breast cancer. Some clones in this sample may be carry-over from other donors' samples. The specimen sequenced was axillary lymph node tissue.

The CDR3 reads CASLPPLGTSGSSFEQYF. The CDR3 DNA follows: TGTGCCAGTCTGCCGCCTCTAGGGACTAGCGGGAGTTCGTTCGAGCAGTACTTC. The gene calls are TRBV28 and TRBJ2-7; 14 bases align to TRBD2. The V gene's germline CDR1 is MDHEN and CDR2 SYDVKM. V was pared by 9 bases and J by 6 bases, with 19 bases of the junction left unmatched. The CDR3 is 18 residues long.